The present TCR beta chain was sequenced within a study of T cells in women clearing cervical HPV infection. As for the study in general: Controls were women whose single incident HPV16 infection cleared within 12 months without precancer or cancer. Points from the study as a whole: Each sample's T-cell count was unknown, possibly confounding richness.

With regard to this clone: The antigen is not known. The read comes to an end 3 residues before the CDR3 does, leaving the germline J gene to fill in the end.

V lost 5 bases, J lost 2 bases, and 11 bases stayed unmatched. Germline values: CDR1 LNHDA, CDR2 SQIVND (reference sequence). The CDR3 is made up of 18 amino acids. Sequenced by immunoSEQ multiplex PCR; TCRdb stores in-frame clones only, minus some. The sample includes tens of thousands of clones. Prevalent HPV16 infections were excluded; only incident single HPV16 infections included. Material for sequencing was blood buffy coat. The chain is built from TRBV19 and TRBJ2-4; TRBD2 matches at 11 bases. The source of this sequence is a woman between 18 and 70 years old with a cervical HPV16 infection that either progressed to CIN3+ or cleared (not recorded which). The DNA read from the CDR3 is TGTGCCAGTAGTCAGGTAGCGGGGGGGGCCGGATCCAAAAACATT. It translates to CASSQVAGGAGSKNI. The complete CDR3 reads CASSQVAGGAGSKNIQYF.